Presented here are 30 T cell receptor beta chains from one specimen sequenced in a study of blood T cell repertoires in COVID-19. The repertoire was sequenced with immunoSEQ multiplex PCR; TCRdb's copy has only in-frame clones and lacks some. The sample lists about 130,000 clones, around 80% occurring once. Sequences were obtained from peripheral blood. Every receptor here comes from a woman between 45 and 60 years old with acute or convalescent COVID-19.

This clone has just one count. The gene calls are TRBV7-8 and TRBJ2-6; D gene unclear. Germline V gene data show CDR1 as SGHVS and CDR2 as FQNEAQ. CDR3 length: 14 residues. Trimming shortened V by 2 bases and J by 1 base, and 3 bases separated the two germline ends. The DNA for the CDR3 is TGTGCCAGCAGCTTACAGTCTGGGGCCAACGTCCTGACTTTC. The encoded protein is CASSLQSGANVLTF.

This chain uses TRBV5-1 with TRBJ2-5; TRBD2 might be the D (5 bases). This CDR3 is 15 amino acids long. Germline CDR1 is SGHRS and CDR2 is YFSETQ. V was clipped by 0 bases and J by 5 bases, with 14 bases between them. This CDR3 reads CASSLARIGGETQYF. The CDR3 nucleotides read TGCGCCAGCAGCTTGGCCAGAATCGGCGGGGAGACCCAGTACTTC.

This chain connects TRBV12-5 to TRBJ2-5; D is perhaps TRBD2 (6 bases). The length of the CDR3 is 16 residues. In germline, CDR1 is LGHNT, CDR2 FRNRAP. V lost 1 base, J lost 3 bases, and 15 bases lay in between. In nucleotides, the CDR3 is TGTGCTAGTGGTTTGGACTCTTTTTCGGGAGAAGAGACCCAGTACTTC. It specifies CASGLDSFSGEETQYF.

This clone was recorded a few times. This chain links TRBV29-1 with TRBJ1-2; 8 bases map to TRBD1. The germline CDR1 and CDR2 sequences are SQVTM and ANQGSEA. The V gene end was trimmed by 3 bases and the J gene end by 5 bases; junction bases not matched to a gene: 5. The CDR3 loop spans 13 amino acids. CDR3 in amino acids: CSVETGTGYGYTF. The CDR3 nucleotides read TGCAGCGTTGAGACCGGGACAGGATATGGCTACACCTTC.

The V gene is TRBV20-1, the J gene TRBJ1-2; D gene ambiguous. The V gene lost 3 bases and the J gene lost 4 bases, with 9 bases spanning the gap. There are 12 residues in the CDR3. Germline V gene sequence: CDR1 DFQATT, CDR2 SNEGSKA (reference sequence). The CDR3 is CSASSGSYGYTF. CDR3 coding DNA: TGCAGTGCTAGTTCCGGGTCCTATGGCTACACCTTC.

The chain recombines TRBV24-1 with TRBJ2-3; 8 bases map to TRBD1. V lost 4 bases, J lost 1 base, and 9 bases stayed unmatched. The CDR3 has 17 amino acids. The V gene's germline CDR1 is KGHDR and CDR2 SFDVKD. The CDR3 loop reads CATSDSLPGQGTDTQYF. The CDR3 nucleotides are TGTGCCACCAGTGACTCCTTACCGGGACAGGGCACAGATACGCAGTATTTT.

The chain couples TRBV11-3 to TRBJ2-3; 11 bases are shared with TRBD1. V gave up 0 bases and J gave up 6 bases; unmatched junction bases: 5. Germline assignment: CDR1 SGHNT and CDR2 YENEEA. CDR3 size: 16 residues. The CDR3 reads CASSLDGTGGMDTQYF. CDR3 nucleotides: TGTGCCAGCAGCTTAGATGGGACAGGGGGTATGGATACGCAGTATTTT. The whole variable domain, remainder taken from reference TRBV11-3 and TRBJ2-3, is EAGVVQSPRYKIIEKKQPVAFWCNPISGHNTLYWYLQNLGQGPELLIRYENEEAVDDSQLPKDRFSAERLKGVDSTLKIQPAELGDSAVYLCASSLDGTGGMDTQYFGPGTRLTVL.

This rearrangement joins TRBV18 to TRBJ1-4; D ambiguous. Germline CDR1 KGHSH, CDR2 LQKENI. The V end was cut by 0 bases, the J end by 8 bases, with 10 bases between. The CDR3 contains 14 residues. CDR3 region: CASSPPGRSEKLFF. The CDR3, as DNA: TGTGCCAGCTCACCACCTGGGAGGTCGGAAAAACTGTTTTTT.

The V call is TRBV7-9, the J call TRBJ1-1, with unresolved D. Germline-derived CDR1 and CDR2 are SEHNR and FQNEAQ (reference sequence). This CDR3 contains 13 residues. V gave up 1 base and J gave up 5 bases, with 8 bases separating them. The CDR3 loop is CASSLDPGTEAFF. CDR3 coding DNA: TGTGCCAGCAGCTTAGACCCGGGTACTGAAGCTTTCTTT.

This clone came up once. The chain couples TRBV20-1 to TRBJ1-1, with D tentatively TRBD1 (6 bases). Germline loops: CDR1 DFQATT, CDR2 SNEGSKA (reference sequence). The germline V and J ends were trimmed by 7 bases and 6 bases, with 12 bases remaining between them. The CDR3 has 11 amino acids. CDR3 sequence reads: CSVKQGSEAFF. The CDR3 nucleotides read TGCAGTGTTAAACAGGGATCTGAAGCTTTCTTT.

The chain uses TRBV15 and TRBJ1-1; 8 bases fit TRBD1. Germline CDR1 LNHNV, CDR2 YYDKDF (reference sequence). V dropped 1 base and J dropped 1; count of bases not matched to a gene: 5. The length of the CDR3 is 16 residues. CDR3 loop: CATSRATGAGNTEAFF. The CDR3 coding sequence is TGTGCCACCAGCAGAGCGACAGGGGCAGGGAACACTGAAGCTTTCTTT.

The chain combines TRBV9 with TRBJ1-4; D possibly corresponds to TRBD1 (6 bases). The V gene's germline CDR1 is SGDLS and CDR2 YYNGEE. This CDR3 comprises 15 residues. Trimming cost V 4 bases and J 0 bases, with 10 bases left between them. This CDR3 reads CASSPRGATNEKLFF. For the CDR3, the DNA is TGTGCCAGCAGCCCCAGGGGTGCAACTAATGAAAAACTGTTTTTT.

This chain joins TRBV5-1 and TRBJ2-5; 7 bases are shared with TRBD1. The junction had 8 bases not matched to a gene; V was cut back by 4 bases and J by 5 bases. Looked up from germline, CDR1 is SGHRS and CDR2 is YFSETQ. The CDR3 is made up of 14 amino acids. The CDR3 DNA follows: TGCGCCAGCAGCCCGAGAGGGGGCGCGGAGACCCAGTACTTC. Its protein product is CASSPRGGAETQYF.

V is TRBV7-3 and J is TRBJ1-1; TRBD1 agrees at 8 bases. The germline V gene encodes CDR1 SGHTA and CDR2 FQGTGA. This CDR3 region has 14 residues. V gave up 5 bases and J gave up 1 base; unmatched junction bases: 3. CDR3 sequence reads: CASSQGAANTEAFF. The DNA of the CDR3 is TGTGCCAGCAGCCAGGGGGCGGCGAACACTGAAGCTTTCTTT.

The chain uses TRBV7-9 and TRBJ2-1; 12 positions agree with TRBD2. Germline V CDR1 and CDR2: SEHNR, FQNEAQ (reference sequence). The length of the CDR3 is 15 residues. Unmatched junction bases numbered 8, after V lost 5 bases and J lost 9 bases. The CDR3 sequence: CASSPTSGSFSEQFF. The CDR3 region has the DNA TGTGCCAGCAGCCCGACTAGCGGGAGTTTCAGTGAGCAGTTCTTC.

The V gene is TRBV5-6, the J gene TRBJ1-2; TRBD1 aligns across 9 bases. V shed 4 bases, J shed 8 bases, and the junction held 3 bases outside the gene matches. CDR3 length equals 12 residues. The germline V gene has CDR1 SGHDT and CDR2 YYEEEE. The DNA of the CDR3 is TGTGCCAGCAGCACAGGGGGCTGGGGCTACACCTTC. This encodes CASSTGGWGYTF.

This chain uses TRBV6-6 with TRBJ2-3, with 9 bases matching TRBD2. Per germline, CDR1 MNHNY and CDR2 SVGAGI (reference sequence). CDR3 length equals 15 residues. V was pared by 0 bases and J by 5 bases, with 3 bases of the junction left unmatched. CDR3 in DNA: TGTGCCAGCAGTTACTCGCGGGGGGGTGTAGATACGCAGTATTTT. Protein: CASSYSRGGVDTQYF.

V is TRBV19 and J is TRBJ2-7; tentatively, D is TRBD1 (6 bases). Germline values: CDR1 LNHDA, CDR2 SQIVND (reference sequence). Trimming left V 6 bases short and J 0 bases short, with 9 bases between. The CDR3 is 13 residues long. The CDR3 DNA is TGTGCCAGTAGGGAACAGGGCTCCTACGAGCAGTACTTC. Its protein product is CASREQGSYEQYF.

This clone was observed a handful of times. The chain combines TRBV6-1 with TRBJ1-1; 10 bases are shared with TRBD1. Germline CDR1 MNHNS, CDR2 SASEGT. The junction had 2 bases not matched to a gene; V was cut back by 0 bases and J by 7 bases. CDR3 length: 14 amino acids. The CDR3 protein is CASSEARTGGEAFF. The CDR3 DNA follows: TGTGCCAGCAGTGAAGCCAGGACAGGGGGTGAAGCTTTCTTT.

The CDR3 here is CSVRTSGVQETQYF. CDR3 DNA: TGCAGCGTTAGGACTAGCGGGGTTCAAGAGACCCAGTACTTC. The chain links TRBV29-1 to TRBJ2-5; the match to TRBD2 covers 12 bases. Germline V lookup: CDR1 SQVTM, CDR2 ANQGSEA. The CDR3 totals 14 residues. V dropped 5 bases and J dropped 2; count of bases not matched to a gene: 3.

The chain uses TRBV5-4 and TRBJ1-4; 7 bases fit TRBD1. The ends lost 3 bases at V and 5 bases at J; junction bases unmatched: 13. The CDR3 is made up of 17 amino acids. Germline lookup yields CDR1 SGHNT and CDR2 YYREEE (reference sequence). Here the CDR3 reads CASSSRQGGGENEKLFF. The CDR3, as DNA: TGTGCCAGCAGCTCACGACAGGGAGGCGGGGAAAATGAAAAACTGTTTTTT.

The rearrangement links TRBV11-2 to TRBJ1-3; D unclear. The V and J ends lost 1 base and 3 bases respectively, with 7 bases between them. The CDR3 runs to 14 residues. Germline V gene data show CDR1 as SGHAT and CDR2 as FQNNGV. The DNA for the CDR3 is TGTGCCAGCAGCTTAGTATCGGTTGGAAACACCATATATTTT. Translating gives CASSLVSVGNTIYF.

The chain joins TRBV5-6 to TRBJ2-5; perhaps TRBD2 as D (5 bases). Germline V gene data show CDR1 as SGHDT and CDR2 as YYEEEE. The CDR3 covers 13 residues. V was pared by 3 bases and J by 3 bases, with 9 bases between. The CDR3: CASSSRDKETQYF. The CDR3 region has the DNA TGTGCCAGCAGCTCCCGGGATAAAGAGACCCAGTACTTC.

The rearrangement joins TRBV11-3 to TRBJ1-1; TRBD1 matches at 7 bases. With V trimmed by 9 bases and J by 3 bases, 4 bases remained unmatched. CDR1 is SGHNT and CDR2 is YENEEA in the germline V gene. CDR3 length: 12 amino acids. The DNA of the CDR3 is TGTGCCAGTTCACAGGGGTACACTGAAGCTTTCTTT. It codes for CASSQGYTEAFF. The full variable domain, its missing parts supplied by reference TRBV11-3 and TRBJ1-1, is EAGVVQSPRYKIIEKKQPVAFWCNPISGHNTLYWYLQNLGQGPELLIRYENEEAVDDSQLPKDRFSAERLKGVDSTLKIQPAELGDSAVYLCASSQGYTEAFFGQGTRLTVV.

V and J are TRBV2 and TRBJ2-3; 13 bases map to TRBD2. Germline V gene data show CDR1 as SNHLY and CDR2 as FYNNEI. The CDR3 is 19 amino acids. V was pared by 5 bases and J by 0 bases, with 11 bases of the junction left unmatched. The CDR3 loop is CASSFPGLAGDTSTDTQYF. In DNA form, the CDR3 reads TGTGCCAGCAGTTTCCCCGGACTAGCGGGAGATACGAGCACAGATACGCAGTATTTT.

This clone was recorded once. The chain carries TRBV29-1 and TRBJ2-7, with 10 bases aligning to TRBD1. With 7 bases clipped from V and 3 bases from J, the junction kept 6 bases outside the gene matches. CDR1 is SQVTM and CDR2 is ANQGSEA in the germline V gene. The CDR3 loop spans 13 amino acids. CDR3 amino acids: CSGGDRGNYEQYF. The CDR3 nucleotides read TGCAGCGGGGGGGACAGGGGAAACTACGAGCAGTACTTC.

This chain uses TRBV28 with TRBJ2-3; 7 bases agree with TRBD2. V lost 3 bases and J lost 3; bases outside the gene matches: 9. Germline loops: CDR1 MDHEN, CDR2 SYDVKM. The CDR3 spans 16 residues. This CDR3 is CASSFFAGAGTDTQYF. Here the CDR3 DNA reads TGTGCCAGCAGTTTTTTCGCGGGAGCGGGGACAGATACGCAGTATTTT.

This clone was detected only once. The CDR3 sequence is CASSTWDRSDLSYTF. The CDR3 nucleotides are TGTGCCAGTAGTACTTGGGACAGGTCGGACTTGAGCTACACCTTC. The chain has TRBV19 and TRBJ1-2, with 8 bases matching TRBD1. The V gene's germline CDR1 is LNHDA and CDR2 SQIVND (reference sequence). Trimming took 4 bases from V and 9 from J; bases not matched to a gene: 13. The CDR3 spans 15 residues.

This clone showed up just a few times. The chain links TRBV28 to TRBJ2-7; possible D gene TRBD2, 5 bases. Germline V gene sequence: CDR1 MDHEN, CDR2 SYDVKM. Between the trimmed V and J ends, which lost 5 bases and 0 bases, there was a span of 17 bases. CDR3 length: 16 residues. CDR3 sequence reads: CASSPMTILSSYEQYF. CDR3 bases: TGTGCCAGCAGTCCCATGACTATTTTAAGCTCCTACGAGCAGTACTTC.

The chain has TRBV5-1 and TRBJ2-5; TRBD2 agrees at 11 bases. This CDR3 comprises 14 residues. With V trimmed by 4 bases and J by 3 bases, 2 bases remained unmatched. Germline V CDR1 and CDR2: SGHRS, YFSETQ. The CDR3: CASSATSGEETQYF. For the CDR3, the DNA is TGCGCCAGCAGCGCGACTAGCGGGGAAGAGACCCAGTACTTC. The full variable domain, its missing parts supplied by reference TRBV5-1 and TRBJ2-5, is KAGVTQTPRYLIKTRGQQVTLSCSPISGHRSVSWYQQTPGQGLQFLFEYFSETQRNKGNFPGRFSGRQFSNSRSEMNVSTLELGDSALYLCASSATSGEETQYFGPGTRLLVL.